The following is a T cell receptor beta chain sequence with its context. This sample stems from a study of regulatory T cells in long-lasting Graves disease. Time point indicated: newly diagnosed GD, antithyroid drugs for less than 3 months. The TCR library was made from RNA that had been extracted from PBMCs in TRIzol. As collected, the peripheral blood samples measured about 9.6 milliliters each and went into EDTA tubes. HTBI primers from iRepertoire and Arm-PCR of CDR3 regions yielded the TCR beta libraries. TCRdb re-called the multiplex PCR reads through MiXCR, storing one row per CDR3 protein. The sample lists more than 400,000 distinct CDR3 sequences; 16% were seen once. Germline CDR1 and CDR2: SGHDN and FVKESK. Trimming removed 3 bases at V and 2 bases at J, with 7 bases between. The CDR3 has 13 residues. The sample also formed part of further work on T cells in Graves' hyperthyroidism and ophthalmopathy. Per that paper: HTBI primers were used for first-round RT-PCR of the TCR CDR3.

This clonotype originated in a young woman with Graves disease. The sequences come from peripheral blood mononuclear cells (PBMCs), collected at new diagnosis, from a patient treated with antithyroid drugs. The chain joins TRBV14 to TRBJ1-2; no clear D. CDR3 DNA: TGTGCCAGCAGCCACCTTGGAAACTATGGCTACACCTTC. Residues: CASSHLGNYGYTF.